This T cell receptor (beta chain) was found in a study of blood T cell repertoires in COVID-19. Turning to the study itself: In each case, the material was cDNA or gDNA derived from T cells, B-cell-depleted T cells, or PBMCs.

The germline CDR1 and CDR2 sequences are SNHLY and FYNNEI. Losses at the gene ends were 6 bases for V and 4 bases for J; bases not matched to a gene: 8. The CDR3 extends over 16 amino acids. Original processing notes: Amplification from reference gene primers served as the basis for estimated nucleated cell counts. TCRdb's table, derived via immunoSEQ multiplex PCR, lists solely in-frame clones and lacks some. The V and J calls and clone size come from that table; D and trimming were worked out from the DNA. Of hundreds of thousands of clones detected, around 82% appear once; the ten largest clones hold 8% to 9.5%.

The TCR originated in a woman between 45 and 60 years old who had recovered from COVID-19. This chain links TRBV2 with TRBJ2-1, with 11 positions matching TRBD1. The sequenced sample was peripheral blood. CDR3 DNA: TGTGCCAGCAGCCAGCCGGACAGGGGGCAATACAATGAGCAGTTCTTC. Amino acids: CASSQPDRGQYNEQFF.